The 9 T cell receptor beta chains reported below all come from one sample, sequenced in a study of blood T cell repertoires in COVID-19. Repertoires were generated with immunoSEQ multiplex PCR, while TCRdb's copy carries only in-frame clones and drops some. The table lists about 25,000 clones, around 87% of them singletons. The sample consisted of peripheral blood. The receptors shown here come from a man aged 50 to 60 with active COVID-19.

The chain employs TRBV3-1 (or the pseudogene TRBV3-2) and TRBJ1-6; 8 bases are a match to TRBD1. The CDR3 is 15 amino acids. V trimming: 4 bases; J trimming: 7 bases; junction bases outside the gene matches: 6. Germline CDR1 is LGHDT and CDR2 is YNNKEL (reference sequence). The CDR3 spells CASSPTGQANSPLHF. The CDR3 DNA is TGTGCCAGCAGCCCAACGGGACAGGCGAATTCACCCCTCCACTTT.

V and J are TRBV6-2 or TRBV6-3 and TRBJ1-1; 7 nucleotides match TRBD1. The length of the CDR3 is 15 residues. Germline V CDR1 and CDR2: MNHEY, SVGEGT. V lost 5 bases to trimming and J lost 1 base; unmatched junction nucleotides: 7. This chain's CDR3 is CASSAPTGPNTEAFF. For the CDR3, the DNA is TGTGCCAGCAGTGCACCGACAGGGCCGAACACTGAAGCTTTCTTT.

The V and J genes are TRBV9 and TRBJ2-7; 7 positions match TRBD1. CDR1 and CDR2 (germline): SGDLS, YYNGEE. The CDR3 consists of 15 residues. V dropped 1 base and J dropped 5; count of bases not matched to a gene: 9. In DNA, the CDR3 is TGTGCCAGCAGCGTATTGGGGACAGTGTATGACGAGCAGTACTTC. Protein product: CASSVLGTVYDEQYF.

The chain carries TRBV5-6 and TRBJ2-7; 7 bases fit TRBD2. Germline CDR1 is SGHDT and CDR2 is YYEEEE. V shed 1 base, J shed 1 base, and the junction held 5 bases outside the gene matches. This CDR3 has 15 amino acids. The CDR3 loop is CASSLTPSGSYEQYV. In DNA, the CDR3 is TGTGCCAGCAGCTTGACGCCTAGCGGTTCCTACGAGCAGTACGTC.

The chain joins TRBV7-9 to TRBJ1-2, with 8 bases fitting TRBD1. CDR1 SEHNR and CDR2 FQNEAQ come from the germline V gene (reference sequence). The CDR3 spans 13 residues. V gave up 5 bases and J gave up 7 bases; unmatched junction bases: 6. CDR3 protein: CASSLRGRGGYTF. The CDR3 DNA is TGTGCCAGCAGCCTCAGGGGGCGCGGTGGCTACACCTTC. Full variable domain (rest looked up from reference TRBV7-9 and TRBJ1-2): DTGVSQNPRHKITKRGQNVTFRCDPISEHNRLYWYRQTLGQGPEFLTYFQNEAQLEKSRLLSDRFSAERPKGSFSTLEIQRTEQGDSAMYLCASSLRGRGGYTFGSGTRLTVV.

The chain carries TRBV6-5 and TRBJ2-5, with 10 bases matching TRBD1. Looked up from germline, CDR1 is MNHEY and CDR2 is SVGAGI. V lost 0 bases and J lost 5; bases outside the gene matches: 3. CDR3 size: 15 residues. CDR3 sequence (DNA): TGTGCCAGCAGTTACTCCCGGGACAGGGGTGAGACCCAGTACTTC. Its translation is CASSYSRDRGETQYF.

The J gene is TRBJ2-2, the V gene TRBV2, with 7 bases that match TRBD1. Trimming took 7 bases from V and 4 from J; bases not matched to a gene: 9. This CDR3 has 15 residues. Germline V CDR1 and CDR2: SNHLY, FYNNEI. The DNA for the CDR3 is TGTGCCAGCACCCCCGACAGGGCGGGCACCGGGGAGCTGTTTTTT. Translation gives CASTPDRAGTGELFF.

This chain links TRBV6-2 or TRBV6-3 with TRBJ1-1; D perhaps matches TRBD1 (5 bases). This CDR3 has 15 amino acids. V was trimmed by 2 bases and J by 6 bases, leaving 16 bases between them. Per the germline V gene, CDR1 is MNHEY and CDR2 is SVGEGT. The CDR3 loop is CASSYHRPGGSEAFF. The CDR3, as DNA: TGTGCCAGCAGTTACCATCGACCCGGGGGTTCTGAAGCTTTCTTT.

V and J are TRBV5-1 and TRBJ1-1; 8 bases match TRBD1. V shed 5 bases and J 5 bases; nucleotides not matched to a gene: 11. Per germline, CDR1 SGHRS and CDR2 YFSETQ. CDR3 length equals 15 residues. In DNA form, the CDR3 reads TGCGCCAGCAGTTCTGCCCAGGGGGCGGGTACTGAAGCTTTCTTT. Translating gives CASSSAQGAGTEAFF.